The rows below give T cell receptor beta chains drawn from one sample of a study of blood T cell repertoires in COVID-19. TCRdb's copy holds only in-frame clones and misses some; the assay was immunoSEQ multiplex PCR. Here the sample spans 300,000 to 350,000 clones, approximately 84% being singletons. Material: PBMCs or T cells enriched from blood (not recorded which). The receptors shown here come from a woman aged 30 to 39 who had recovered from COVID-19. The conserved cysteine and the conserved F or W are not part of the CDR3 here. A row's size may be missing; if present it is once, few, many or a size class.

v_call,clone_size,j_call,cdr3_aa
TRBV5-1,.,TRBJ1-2,ASTDSANYGYT
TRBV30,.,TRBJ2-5,AWSRGWTSGSQETQY
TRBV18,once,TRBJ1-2,ASSPPRLGADGYT
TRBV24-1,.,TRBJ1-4,ATSDPTGGNEKLF
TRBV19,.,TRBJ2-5,ASSIQAQEIQY
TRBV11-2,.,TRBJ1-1,ASSKVSPGRMNTEAF
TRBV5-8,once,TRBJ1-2,ASSLAGTGGGYGYT
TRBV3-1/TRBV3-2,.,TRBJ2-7,ASSDLGAGRSYEQY
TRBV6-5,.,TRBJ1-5,ASSPAGSNQPQH
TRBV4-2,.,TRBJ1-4,ASSQVGDDEKLF
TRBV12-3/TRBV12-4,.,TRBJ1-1,ASSLASRDAF
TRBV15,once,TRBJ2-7,ATSRVAGGSYEQY
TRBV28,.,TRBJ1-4,ASRGRANEKLF
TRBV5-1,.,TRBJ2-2,ASSSTGGSGELF
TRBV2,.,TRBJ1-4,ASTLDGQGNEKLF
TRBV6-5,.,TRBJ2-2,ASSYGDMSGELF
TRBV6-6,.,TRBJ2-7,ASSRTGGHYEQY
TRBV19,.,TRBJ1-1,ASSILVNTEAF
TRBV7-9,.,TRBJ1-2,ASSLNRFNYGYT
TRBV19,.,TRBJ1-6,ASSIGGRPLH
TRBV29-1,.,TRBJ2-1,SVEDLGGASDEQF
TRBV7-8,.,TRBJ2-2,ASSLKRGDTLNTGELF
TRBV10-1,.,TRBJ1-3,ASSESGRNTIY
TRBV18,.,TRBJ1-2,ASSDLRSVSGYT
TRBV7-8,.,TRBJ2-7,ASSLVTGGAYEQY
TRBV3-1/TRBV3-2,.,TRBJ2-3,ASSQGLAAWLGTQY
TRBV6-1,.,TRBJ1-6,ASSEFDRVQSPLH
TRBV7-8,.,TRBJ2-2,ASSPRGGGTGELF
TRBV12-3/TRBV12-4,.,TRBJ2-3,ASSPDYTDTQY
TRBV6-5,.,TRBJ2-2,ASRTANTGELF
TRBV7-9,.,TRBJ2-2,ASSLIGGGFGELF
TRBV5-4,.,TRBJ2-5,ASRSTGSQETQY
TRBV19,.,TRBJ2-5,ASSIGQGTQY
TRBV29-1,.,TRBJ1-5,SVGKGNSNQPQH
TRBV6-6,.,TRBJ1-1,ASSYEHMNTEAF
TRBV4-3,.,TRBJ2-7,ASSQGQGAYEQY
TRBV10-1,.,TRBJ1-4,ATNRDSNEKLF
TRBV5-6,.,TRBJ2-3,ASSLAGAGASTDTQY
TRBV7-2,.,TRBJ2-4,ASSLAEGGRGIQY
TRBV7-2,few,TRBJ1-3,ASSSGTGIGNTIY
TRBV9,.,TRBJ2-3,ASSVGVAGGPVDTQY
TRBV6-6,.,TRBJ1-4,ASRRSELGSNEKLF
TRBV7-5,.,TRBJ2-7,VRSLLRWQY
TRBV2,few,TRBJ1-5,ASNDRDQPQH
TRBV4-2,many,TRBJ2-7,ASSQGGQTYEQY
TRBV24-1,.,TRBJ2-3,ATSDRDREWDTQY
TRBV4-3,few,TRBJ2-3,ASSQVNLAGDTQY
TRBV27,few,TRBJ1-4,ANRQGLAEKLF
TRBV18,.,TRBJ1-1,ASSPGTPTEAF
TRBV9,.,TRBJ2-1,ASSSRLRTSGGNNEQF
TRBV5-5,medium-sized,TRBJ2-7,ASSLGDSLSYEQY
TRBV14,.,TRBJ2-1,ASSQGTYNEQF
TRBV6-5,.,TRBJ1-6,ASNSKTGYNSPLH
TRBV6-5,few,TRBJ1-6,ASRSGGVNSPLH
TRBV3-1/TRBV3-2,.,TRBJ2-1,ASSPAGGPNEQF
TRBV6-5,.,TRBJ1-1,ASVVDSQMNTEAF
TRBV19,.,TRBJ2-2,ASRAGGTGNTGELF
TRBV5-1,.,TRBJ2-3,ASSLVTSGGAADTQY